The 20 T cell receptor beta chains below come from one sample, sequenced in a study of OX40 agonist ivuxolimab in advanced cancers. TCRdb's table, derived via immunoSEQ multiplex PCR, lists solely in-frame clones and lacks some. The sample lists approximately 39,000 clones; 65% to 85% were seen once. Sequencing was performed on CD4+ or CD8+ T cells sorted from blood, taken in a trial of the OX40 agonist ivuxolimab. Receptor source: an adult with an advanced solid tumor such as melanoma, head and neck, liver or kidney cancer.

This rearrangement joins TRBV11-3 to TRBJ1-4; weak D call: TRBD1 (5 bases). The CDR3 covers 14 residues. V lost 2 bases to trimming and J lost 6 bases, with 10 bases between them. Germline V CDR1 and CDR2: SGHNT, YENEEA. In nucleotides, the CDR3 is TGTGCCAGCAGCTTACGGGGGGTGGATGAAAAACTGTTTTTT. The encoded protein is CASSLRGVDEKLFF.

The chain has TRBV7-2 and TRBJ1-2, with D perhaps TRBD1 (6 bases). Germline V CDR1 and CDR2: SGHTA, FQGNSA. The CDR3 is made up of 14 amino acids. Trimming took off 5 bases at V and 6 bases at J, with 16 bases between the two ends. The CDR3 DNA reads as TGTGCCAGCAGCATCCTGAGGGGGGTCGATGGCTACACCTTC. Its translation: CASSILRGVDGYTF.

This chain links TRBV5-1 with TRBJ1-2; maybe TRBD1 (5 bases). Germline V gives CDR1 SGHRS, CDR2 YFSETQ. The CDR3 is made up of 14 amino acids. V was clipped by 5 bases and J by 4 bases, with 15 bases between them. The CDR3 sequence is CASRTTGPGYGYTF. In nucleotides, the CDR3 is TGCGCCAGCAGGACCACGGGGCCGGGCTATGGCTACACCTTC. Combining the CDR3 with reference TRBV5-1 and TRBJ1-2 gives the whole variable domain KAGVTQTPRYLIKTRGQQVTLSCSPISGHRSVSWYQQTPGQGLQFLFEYFSETQRNKGNFPGRFSGRQFSNSRSEMNVSTLELGDSALYLCASRTTGPGYGYTFGSGTRLTVV.

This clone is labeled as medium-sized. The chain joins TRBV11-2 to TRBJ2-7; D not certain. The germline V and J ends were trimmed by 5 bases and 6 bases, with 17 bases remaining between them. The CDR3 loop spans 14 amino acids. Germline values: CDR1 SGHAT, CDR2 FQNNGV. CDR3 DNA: TGTGCCAGCAGCCCTATAGATTATTTGGGCGAGCAGTACTTC. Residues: CASSPIDYLGEQYF.

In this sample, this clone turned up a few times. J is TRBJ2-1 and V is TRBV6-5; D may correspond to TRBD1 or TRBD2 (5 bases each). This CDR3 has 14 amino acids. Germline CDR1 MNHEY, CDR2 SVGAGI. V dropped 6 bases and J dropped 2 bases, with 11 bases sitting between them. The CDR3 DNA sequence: TGTGCCAGCAGGCCACTAGGGGCCTACAATGAGCAGTTCTTC. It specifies CASRPLGAYNEQFF.

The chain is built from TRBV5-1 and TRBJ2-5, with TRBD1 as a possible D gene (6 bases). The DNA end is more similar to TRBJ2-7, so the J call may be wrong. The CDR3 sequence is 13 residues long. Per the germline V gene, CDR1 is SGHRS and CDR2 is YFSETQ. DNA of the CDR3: TGCGCCAGCAGCCCGGACAGCACCTACGAGCAGTACTTC. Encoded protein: CASSPDSTYEQYF.

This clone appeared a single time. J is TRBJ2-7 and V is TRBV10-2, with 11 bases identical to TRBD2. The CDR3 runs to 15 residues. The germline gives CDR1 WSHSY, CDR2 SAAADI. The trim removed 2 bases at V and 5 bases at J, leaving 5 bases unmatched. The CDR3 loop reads CASSEVAGGSHEQYF. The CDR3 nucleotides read TGCGCCAGCAGTGAGGTAGCGGGGGGGTCCCACGAGCAGTACTTC.

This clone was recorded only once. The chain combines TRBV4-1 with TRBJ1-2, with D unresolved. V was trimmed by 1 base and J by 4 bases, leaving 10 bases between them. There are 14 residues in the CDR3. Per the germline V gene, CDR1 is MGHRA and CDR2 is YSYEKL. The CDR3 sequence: CASSQVDGIYGYTF. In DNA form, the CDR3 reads TGCGCCAGCAGCCAAGTGGACGGCATCTATGGCTACACCTTC.

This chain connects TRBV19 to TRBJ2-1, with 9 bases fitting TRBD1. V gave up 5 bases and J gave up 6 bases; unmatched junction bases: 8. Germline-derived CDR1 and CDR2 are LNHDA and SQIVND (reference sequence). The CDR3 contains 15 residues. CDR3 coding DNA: TGTGCCAGTAGTCCGGACAGGGGTATCATCAATGAGCAGTTCTTC. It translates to CASSPDRGIINEQFF.

As DNA, the CDR3 is TGTGCCAGCAGCTCCCCCGCAGGACCATCAGGGGAAAAACTGTTTTTT. It yields the protein CASSSPAGPSGEKLFF. This sequence joins TRBV7-9 and TRBJ1-4, with D possibly being TRBD1 (5 bases). This CDR3 has 16 residues. With 4 bases removed from V and 8 bases from J, the gap between germline ends came to 20 bases. CDR1 is SEHNR, CDR2 FQNEAQ, per germline (reference sequence). The full variable domain, rest sourced from reference TRBV7-9 and TRBJ1-4, is DTGVSQNPRHKITKRGQNVTFRCDPISEHNRLYWYRQTLGQGPEFLTYFQNEAQLEKSRLLSDRFSAERPKGSFSTLEIQRTEQGDSAMYLCASSSPAGPSGEKLFFGSGTQLSVL.

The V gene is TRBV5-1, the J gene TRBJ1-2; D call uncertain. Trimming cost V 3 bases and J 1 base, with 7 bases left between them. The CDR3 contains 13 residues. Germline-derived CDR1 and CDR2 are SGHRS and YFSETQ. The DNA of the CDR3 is TGCGCCAGCAGCTCAACGGGTAACTATGGCTACACCTTC. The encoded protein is CASSSTGNYGYTF. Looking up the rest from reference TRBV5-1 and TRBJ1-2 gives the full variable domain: KAGVTQTPRYLIKTRGQQVTLSCSPISGHRSVSWYQQTPGQGLQFLFEYFSETQRNKGNFPGRFSGRQFSNSRSEMNVSTLELGDSALYLCASSSTGNYGYTFGSGTRLTVV.

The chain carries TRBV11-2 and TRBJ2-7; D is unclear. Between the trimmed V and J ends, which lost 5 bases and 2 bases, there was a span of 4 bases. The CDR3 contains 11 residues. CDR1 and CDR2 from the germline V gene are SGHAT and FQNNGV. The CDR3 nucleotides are TGTGCCAGCAGCGTCACCTACGAGCAGTACTTC. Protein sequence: CASSVTYEQYF. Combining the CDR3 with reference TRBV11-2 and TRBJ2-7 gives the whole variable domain EAGVAQSPRYKIIEKRQSVAFWCNPISGHATLYWYQQILGQGPKLLIQFQNNGVVDDSQLPKDRFSAERLKGVDSTLKIQPAKLEDSAVYLCASSVTYEQYFGPGTRLTVT.

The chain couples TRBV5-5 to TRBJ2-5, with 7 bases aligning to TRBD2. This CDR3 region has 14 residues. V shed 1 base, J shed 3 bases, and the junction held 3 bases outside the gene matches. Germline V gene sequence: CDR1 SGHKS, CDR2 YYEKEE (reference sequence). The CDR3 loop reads CASSLLLAEETQYF. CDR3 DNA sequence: TGTGCCAGCAGCTTGCTGCTAGCGGAAGAGACCCAGTACTTC.

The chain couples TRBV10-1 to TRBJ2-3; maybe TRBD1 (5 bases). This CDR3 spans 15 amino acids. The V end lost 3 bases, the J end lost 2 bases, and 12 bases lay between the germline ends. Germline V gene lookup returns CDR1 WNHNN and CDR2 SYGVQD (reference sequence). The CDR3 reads CASSDETEPTDTQYF. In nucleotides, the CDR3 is TGCGCCAGCAGTGACGAGACAGAGCCCACAGATACGCAGTATTTT.

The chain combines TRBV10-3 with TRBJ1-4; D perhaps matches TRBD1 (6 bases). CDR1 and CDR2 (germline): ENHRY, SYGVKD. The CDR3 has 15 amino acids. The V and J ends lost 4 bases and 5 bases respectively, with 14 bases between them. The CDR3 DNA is TGTGCCATCAGTGCGGGGAGGGACACCAATGAAAAACTGTTTTTT. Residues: CAISAGRDTNEKLFF.

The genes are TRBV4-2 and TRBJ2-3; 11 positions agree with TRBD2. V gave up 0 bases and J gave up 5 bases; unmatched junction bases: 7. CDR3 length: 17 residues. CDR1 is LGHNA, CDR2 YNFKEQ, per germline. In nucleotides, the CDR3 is TGTGCCAGCAGCCAAGAGAGGGCTAGCGGGGGGCTAGATACGCAGTATTTT. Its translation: CASSQERASGGLDTQYF.

CDR3 bases: TGTGCCAGCAGCTTGGGGGTAGGGGGCTTCTATGGCTACACCTTC. Translated, it gives CASSLGVGGFYGYTF. The chain couples TRBV5-6 to TRBJ1-2; 7 nucleotides agree with TRBD1. The V segment lost 0 bases and the J segment 4 bases; nucleotides outside the gene matches: 6. The CDR3 covers 15 residues. Germline loops: CDR1 SGHDT, CDR2 YYEEEE. Filled out from reference TRBV5-6 and TRBJ1-2, the complete variable domain reads DAGVTQSPTHLIKTRGQQVTLRCSPKSGHDTVSWYQQALGQGPQFIFQYYEEEERQRGNFPDRFSGHQFPNYSSELNVNALLLGDSALYLCASSLGVGGFYGYTFGSGTRLTVV.

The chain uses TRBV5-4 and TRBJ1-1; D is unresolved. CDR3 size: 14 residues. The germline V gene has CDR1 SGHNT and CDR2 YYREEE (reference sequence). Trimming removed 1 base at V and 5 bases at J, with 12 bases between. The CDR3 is CASSLRTRRTEAFF. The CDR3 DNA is TGTGCCAGCAGCTTGAGGACCCGGAGGACTGAAGCTTTCTTT.

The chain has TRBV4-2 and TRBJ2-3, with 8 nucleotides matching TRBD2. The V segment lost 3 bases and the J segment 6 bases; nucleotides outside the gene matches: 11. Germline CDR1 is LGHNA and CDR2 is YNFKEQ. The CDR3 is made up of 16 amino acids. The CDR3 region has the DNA TGTGCCAGCAGCCAGAAAGCGGGGGCCCCCGTGGATACGCAGTATTTT. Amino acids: CASSQKAGAPVDTQYF.

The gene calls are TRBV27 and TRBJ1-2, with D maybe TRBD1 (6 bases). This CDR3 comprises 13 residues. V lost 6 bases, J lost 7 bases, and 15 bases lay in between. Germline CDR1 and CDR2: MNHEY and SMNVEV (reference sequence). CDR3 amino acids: CASRDGRGLGYTF. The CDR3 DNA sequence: TGTGCCAGCAGAGACGGACGGGGGCTTGGCTACACCTTC.